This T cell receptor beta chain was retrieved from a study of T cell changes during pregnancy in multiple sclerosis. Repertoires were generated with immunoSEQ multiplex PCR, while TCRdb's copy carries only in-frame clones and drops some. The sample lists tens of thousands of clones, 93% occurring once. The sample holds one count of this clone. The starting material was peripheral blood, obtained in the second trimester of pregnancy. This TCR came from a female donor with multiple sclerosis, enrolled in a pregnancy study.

Here the CDR3 DNA reads TGTGCCAGCAGTTCTAGCGGGGGGGCCTTAATCTCAGATACGCAGTATTTT. Amino acids: CASSSSGGALISDTQYF. The gene calls are TRBV27 and TRBJ2-3, with 12 bases lining up with TRBD2. This CDR3 spans 17 amino acids. CDR1 and CDR2 from the germline V gene are MNHEY and SMNVEV (reference sequence). The V gene end was trimmed by 4 bases and the J gene end by 4 bases; junction bases not matched to a gene: 9.